Presented here are 2 T cell receptor beta chains from one specimen sequenced in a study of blood T cell repertoires in COVID-19. Clones were read by immunoSEQ multiplex PCR, and TCRdb kept only the in-frame ones, dropping some. The table records tens of thousands of clones, roughly 68% of them present only once. Sequencing was done on a sample of peripheral blood. The receptors stem from a woman of 80 years or more with acute or convalescent COVID-19.

The CDR3 region has the DNA TGCGCCAGCAGTGAGTTAGCGGGAGGCCCTAATGAGCAGTTCTTC. Translated, it gives CASSELAGGPNEQFF. The V call is TRBV10-1, the J call TRBJ2-1, with TRBD2 matching over 10 bases. The CDR3 runs 15 residues. Germline CDR1 and CDR2: WNHNN and SYGVQD (reference sequence). V dropped 1 base and J dropped 7; count of bases not matched to a gene: 4.

The table lists this clone with a few counts. The chain employs TRBV2 and TRBJ2-7; no clear D gene. The CDR3 contains 13 residues. Between the trimmed V and J ends, which lost 2 bases and 2 bases, there was a span of 7 bases. Germline values: CDR1 SNHLY, CDR2 FYNNEI. The CDR3 loop reads CASSEWQTYEQYF. The CDR3 DNA reads TGTGCCAGCAGTGAATGGCAAACCTACGAGCAGTACTTC.